This TCR beta chain was identified in a study of blood T cell repertoires in COVID-19. Across the study: Acute-phase and convalescent COVID-19 samples originated in the United States, Italy and Spain.

Study processing details: Cell counts per sample came from amplifying reference gene primers. Here immunoSEQ multiplex PCR was the method, and the copy in TCRdb shows in-frame clones only, minus some. D and trimming come from the DNA, and the V and J calls and clone size come from that table. The table lists 30,000 to 45,000 clones, around four fifths of them singletons, with about 30% in the top ten. The sequenced material came from peripheral blood. The sequence was collected from a man in his 60s with acute or convalescent COVID-19.

This CDR3 is CASSLGSFGADTQYF. The DNA for the CDR3 is TGTGCCAGCAGCTTAGGGTCCTTCGGGGCAGATACGCAGTATTTT. V usage is TRBV11-3 and J usage is TRBJ2-3; D perhaps matches TRBD2 (5 bases). V dropped 1 base and J dropped 4 bases, with 12 bases sitting between them. Germline V lookup: CDR1 SGHNT, CDR2 YENEEA. CDR3 size: 15 residues.